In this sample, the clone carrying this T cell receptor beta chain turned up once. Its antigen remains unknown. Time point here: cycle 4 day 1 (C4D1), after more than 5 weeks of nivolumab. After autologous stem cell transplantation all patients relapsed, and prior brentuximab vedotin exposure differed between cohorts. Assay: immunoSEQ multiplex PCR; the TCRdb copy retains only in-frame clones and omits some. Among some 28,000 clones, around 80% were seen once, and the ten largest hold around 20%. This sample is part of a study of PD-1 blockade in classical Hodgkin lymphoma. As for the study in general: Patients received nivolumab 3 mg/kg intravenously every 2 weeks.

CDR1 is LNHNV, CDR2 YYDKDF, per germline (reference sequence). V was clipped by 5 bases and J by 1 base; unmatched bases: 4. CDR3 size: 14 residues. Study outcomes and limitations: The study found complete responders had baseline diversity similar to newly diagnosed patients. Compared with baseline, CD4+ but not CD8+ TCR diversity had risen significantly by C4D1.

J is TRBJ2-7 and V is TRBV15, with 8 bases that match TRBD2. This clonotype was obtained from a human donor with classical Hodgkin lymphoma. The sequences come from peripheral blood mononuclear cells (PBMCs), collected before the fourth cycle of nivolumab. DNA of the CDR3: TGTGCCACCAGCGAGCGGGGGAAATCCTACGAGCAGTACTTC. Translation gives CATSERGKSYEQYF.